Listed below are T cell receptor beta chains from one sample, sequenced in a study of T cell repertoires in cytomegalovirus infection. TCRdb used MiXCR to reprocess the reads, holding one entry per CDR3 protein. The data show about 740,000 distinct CDR3 sequences, roughly a third seen once. The source material was PBMCs. These receptors were obtained from a human donor in good health (CMV status not recorded). Some clones in this sample may be carry-over from other donors' samples. The CDR3 runs from the conserved cysteine through the conserved F or W. Each record gives: clone size, V gene, J gene, D gene, CDR3 protein, CDR3 DNA. D genes are given only for firm matches. The size entry is marked missing in some rows and otherwise reads once, few, many or a size class.

clone size: few; V gene: TRBV15; J gene: TRBJ2-1; D gene: .; CDR3 protein: CATSRVAGALNEQFF; CDR3 DNA: TGTGCCACCAGCAGAGTGGCGGGGGCGTTGAATGAGCAGTTCTTC
clone size: .; V gene: TRBV20-1; J gene: TRBJ2-6; D gene: .; CDR3 protein: CSGRPSGTEANVLTF; CDR3 DNA: TGCAGTGGCCGACCCTCCGGGACGGAGGCCAACGTCCTGACTTTC
clone size: .; V gene: TRBV20-1; J gene: TRBJ2-5; D gene: .; CDR3 protein: CSAPESGRSVETQYF; CDR3 DNA: TGCAGTGCGCCAGAATCGGGCCGATCTGTGGAGACCCAGTACTTC
clone size: .; V gene: TRBV2; J gene: TRBJ1-1; D gene: .; CDR3 protein: CASILTGSLFMNTEAFF; CDR3 DNA: TGTGCCAGCATCCTTACCGGGTCCCTGTTCATGAACACTGAAGCTTTCTTT
clone size: .; V gene: TRBV3-1; J gene: TRBJ2-5; D gene: .; CDR3 protein: CASSHGEETQYF; CDR3 DNA: TGTGCCAGCAGCCATGGGGAAGAGACCCAGTACTTC
clone size: once; V gene: TRBV4-1; J gene: TRBJ1-4; D gene: .; CDR3 protein: CASSQESGPNEKLFF; CDR3 DNA: TGCGCCAGCAGCCAAGAGTCAGGGCCGAATGAAAAACTGTTTTTT
clone size: .; V gene: TRBV5-6; J gene: TRBJ1-5; D gene: .; CDR3 protein: CASSLFGGGQPQHF; CDR3 DNA: TGTGCCAGCAGCTTGTTCGGGGGGGGTCAGCCCCAGCATTTT
clone size: .; V gene: TRBV5-1; J gene: TRBJ2-1; D gene: TRBD1; CDR3 protein: CASSLVTGTGGDEQFF; CDR3 DNA: TGCGCCAGCAGCTTGGTTACCGGGACAGGGGGCGATGAGCAGTTCTTC
clone size: .; V gene: TRBV7-6; J gene: TRBJ2-5; D gene: TRBD1; CDR3 protein: CASNPGAGTGDQETQYF; CDR3 DNA: TGTGCCAGCAACCCGGGGGCGGGGACAGGGGACCAAGAGACCCAGTACTTC
clone size: .; V gene: TRBV28; J gene: TRBJ2-1; D gene: TRBD2; CDR3 protein: CASSFSFGGRDYNEQFF; CDR3 DNA: TGTGCCAGCAGTTTTTCCTTCGGCGGGAGGGACTACAATGAGCAGTTCTTC
clone size: .; V gene: TRBV7-6; J gene: TRBJ2-3; D gene: .; CDR3 protein: CASSRGRISSTDTQYF; CDR3 DNA: TGTGCCAGCAGCCGGGGGAGGATCTCTAGCACAGATACGCAGTATTTT
clone size: few; V gene: TRBV28; J gene: TRBJ1-5; D gene: .; CDR3 protein: CASSSRGGIGTNQPQHF; CDR3 DNA: TGTGCCAGCAGTTCCCGGGGGGGCATCGGAACCAATCAGCCCCAGCATTTT
clone size: .; V gene: TRBV5-1; J gene: TRBJ2-2; D gene: TRBD1; CDR3 protein: CASSLGDRVTGELFF; CDR3 DNA: TGCGCCAGCAGCCTCGGGGACAGGGTCACCGGGGAGCTGTTTTTT
clone size: .; V gene: TRBV6-1; J gene: TRBJ2-3; D gene: .; CDR3 protein: CASSPGASGDTQYF; CDR3 DNA: TGTGCCAGCAGTCCAGGGGCTAGCGGAGATACGCAGTATTTT
clone size: .; V gene: TRBV10-2; J gene: TRBJ2-2; D gene: TRBD1; CDR3 protein: CASSGLQGTGLGELFF; CDR3 DNA: TGCGCCAGCAGTGGACTCCAGGGGACAGGGCTCGGGGAGCTGTTTTTT
clone size: few; V gene: TRBV7-2; J gene: TRBJ1-1; D gene: .; CDR3 protein: CASSLGGARSMNTEAFF; CDR3 DNA: TGTGCCAGCAGCTTGGGTGGGGCCCGATCCATGAACACTGAAGCTTTCTTT
clone size: few; V gene: TRBV20-1; J gene: TRBJ1-4; D gene: .; CDR3 protein: CSSSDGRKGNEKLFF; CDR3 DNA: TGCAGTAGCTCTGACGGACGGAAAGGAAATGAAAAACTGTTTTTT
clone size: .; V gene: TRBV11-3; J gene: TRBJ2-1; D gene: TRBD2; CDR3 protein: CASSPQPSGSGHNEQFF; CDR3 DNA: TGTGCCAGCAGCCCGCAGCCAAGCGGGAGCGGCCACAATGAGCAGTTCTTC
clone size: .; V gene: TRBV7-6; J gene: TRBJ2-7; D gene: TRBD2; CDR3 protein: CASSLAIGAAGGEQYF; CDR3 DNA: TGTGCCAGCAGCTTAGCGATCGGGGCGGCGGGGGGCGAGCAGTACTTC
clone size: many; V gene: TRBV7-8; J gene: TRBJ2-5; D gene: TRBD2; CDR3 protein: CASSLDTSGSQETQYF; CDR3 DNA: TGTGCCAGCAGCTTAGACACTAGCGGGAGCCAAGAGACCCAGTACTTC
clone size: .; V gene: TRBV29-1; J gene: TRBJ1-1; D gene: TRBD1; CDR3 protein: CSIAGQRYEAFF; CDR3 DNA: TGCAGTATCGCGGGACAGAGATATGAAGCTTTCTTT
clone size: few; V gene: TRBV6-6; J gene: TRBJ2-7; D gene: TRBD2; CDR3 protein: CASSTRRAGTSSYEQYF; CDR3 DNA: TGTGCCAGCAGTACTCGAAGGGCTGGGACTAGCTCGTACGAGCAGTACTTC
clone size: few; V gene: TRBV7-2; J gene: TRBJ2-7; D gene: .; CDR3 protein: CASTRSGVVYEQYF; CDR3 DNA: TGTGCCAGCACCCGATCGGGGGTGGTGTACGAGCAGTACTTC
clone size: many; V gene: TRBV4-1; J gene: TRBJ1-2; D gene: .; CDR3 protein: CASSQSEGGRDGYTF; CDR3 DNA: TGCGCCAGCAGCCAAAGCGAAGGGGGGAGGGATGGCTACACCTTC
clone size: few; V gene: TRBV7-2; J gene: TRBJ1-2; D gene: TRBD1; CDR3 protein: CASSTPGTANYGYTF; CDR3 DNA: TGTGCCAGCAGCACCCCCGGGACAGCTAACTATGGCTACACCTTC